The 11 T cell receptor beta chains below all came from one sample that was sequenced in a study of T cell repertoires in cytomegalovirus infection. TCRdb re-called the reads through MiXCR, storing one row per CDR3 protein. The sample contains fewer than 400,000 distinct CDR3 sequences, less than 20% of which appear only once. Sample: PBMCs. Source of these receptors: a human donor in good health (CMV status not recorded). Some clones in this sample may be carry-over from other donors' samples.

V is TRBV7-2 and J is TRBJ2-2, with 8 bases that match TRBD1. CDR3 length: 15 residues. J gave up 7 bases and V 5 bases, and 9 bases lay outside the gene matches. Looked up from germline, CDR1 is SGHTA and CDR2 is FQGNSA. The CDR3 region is CASSQPGGTYGELFF. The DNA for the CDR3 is TGTGCCAGCAGCCAACCAGGGGGCACGTACGGGGAGCTGTTTTTT.

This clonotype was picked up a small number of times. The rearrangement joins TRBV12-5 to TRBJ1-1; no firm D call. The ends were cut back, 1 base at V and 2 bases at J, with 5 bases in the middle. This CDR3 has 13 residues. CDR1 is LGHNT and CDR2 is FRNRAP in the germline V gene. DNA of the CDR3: TGTGCTAGTGGTTTGGACGGCAACACTGAAGCTTTCTTT. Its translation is CASGLDGNTEAFF.

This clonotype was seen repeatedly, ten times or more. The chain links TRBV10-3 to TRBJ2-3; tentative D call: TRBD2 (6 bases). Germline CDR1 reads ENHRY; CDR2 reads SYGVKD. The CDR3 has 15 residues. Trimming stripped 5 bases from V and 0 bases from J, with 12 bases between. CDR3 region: CAISIGTPSTDTQYF. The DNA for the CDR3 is TGTGCCATCAGTATAGGGACTCCTAGCACAGATACGCAGTATTTT.

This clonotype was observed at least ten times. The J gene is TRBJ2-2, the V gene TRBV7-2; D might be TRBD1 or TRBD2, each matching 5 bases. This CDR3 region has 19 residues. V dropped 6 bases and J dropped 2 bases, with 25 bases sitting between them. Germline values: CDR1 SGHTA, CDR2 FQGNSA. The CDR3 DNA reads TGTGCCAGCAGTTGGGGGAAAAATACCGGGATCATAAACACCGGGGAGCTGTTTTTT. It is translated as CASSWGKNTGIINTGELFF.

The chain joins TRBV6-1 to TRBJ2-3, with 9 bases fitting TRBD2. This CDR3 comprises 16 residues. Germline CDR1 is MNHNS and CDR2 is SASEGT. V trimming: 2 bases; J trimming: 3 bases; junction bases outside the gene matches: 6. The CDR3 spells CASSETAGGETDTQYF. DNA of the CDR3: TGTGCCAGCAGTGAAACAGCGGGGGGAGAAACAGATACGCAGTATTTT.

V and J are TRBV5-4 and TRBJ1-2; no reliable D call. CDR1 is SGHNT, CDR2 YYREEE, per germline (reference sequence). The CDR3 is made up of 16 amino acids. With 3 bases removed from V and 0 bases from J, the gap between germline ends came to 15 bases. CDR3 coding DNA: TGTGCCAGCAGCTCCAGATCGGGGAGAACTAACTATGGCTACACCTTC. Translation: CASSSRSGRTNYGYTF.

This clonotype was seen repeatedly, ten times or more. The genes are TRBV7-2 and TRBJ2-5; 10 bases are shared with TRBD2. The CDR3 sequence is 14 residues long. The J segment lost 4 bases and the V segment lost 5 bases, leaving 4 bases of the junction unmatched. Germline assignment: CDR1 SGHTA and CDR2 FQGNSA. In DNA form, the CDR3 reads TGTGCCAGCAGCCTCCGGACTAGCGGAGAGACCCAGTACTTC. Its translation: CASSLRTSGETQYF.

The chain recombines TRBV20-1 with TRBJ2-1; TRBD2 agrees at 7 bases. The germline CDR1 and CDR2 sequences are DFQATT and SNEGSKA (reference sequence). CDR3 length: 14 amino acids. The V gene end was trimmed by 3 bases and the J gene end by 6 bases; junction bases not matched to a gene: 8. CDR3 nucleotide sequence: TGCAGTGCTAGCGCGATAATAGCGGGCAATGAGCAGTTCTTC. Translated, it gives CSASAIIAGNEQFF.

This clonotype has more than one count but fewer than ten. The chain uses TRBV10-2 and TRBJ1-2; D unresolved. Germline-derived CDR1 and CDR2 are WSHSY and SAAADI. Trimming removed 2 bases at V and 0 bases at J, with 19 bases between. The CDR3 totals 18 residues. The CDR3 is CASSEPTRAGQANYGYTF. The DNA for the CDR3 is TGCGCCAGCAGTGAGCCGACACGGGCAGGCCAAGCTAACTATGGCTACACCTTC.

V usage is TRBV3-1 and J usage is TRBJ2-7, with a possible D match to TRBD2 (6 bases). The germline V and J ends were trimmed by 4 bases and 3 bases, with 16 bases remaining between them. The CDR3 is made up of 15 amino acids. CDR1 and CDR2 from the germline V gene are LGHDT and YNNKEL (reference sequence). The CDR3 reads CASSPHAGRGYEQYF. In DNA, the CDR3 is TGTGCCAGCAGCCCGCACGCGGGGCGGGGCTACGAGCAGTACTTC.

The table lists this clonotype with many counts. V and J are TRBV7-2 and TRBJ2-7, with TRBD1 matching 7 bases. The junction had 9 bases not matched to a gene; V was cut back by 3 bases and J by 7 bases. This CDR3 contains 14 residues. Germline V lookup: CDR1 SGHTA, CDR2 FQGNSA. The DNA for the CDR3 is TGTGCCAGCAGCTTCAGACAGGGCTCGGGGGAGCAGTACTTC. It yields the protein CASSFRQGSGEQYF.